The T cell receptor beta chain under discussion was sequenced for a study of cytomegalovirus exposure and HLA in healthy donors (TCRdb year 2017). A note on the overall study: In an earlier analysis of several hundred of the donors, 276 Gb of sequence data and 90 million to 120 million unique TCR beta sequences from 150 million to 200 million T cells were reported. Of the approximately 400 genotyped donors, 75% to 85% were placed in the genetic ancestry cluster associated with self-reported Caucasian donors. Along with the roughly 700-subject first cohort, a separate validation cohort of over a hundred different subjects was used. HLA typing covered class I and class II loci at four-digit resolution. Typing coverage differed by locus: A, B, C, DRB1 and DQB1 were typed in about 620-630 donors, DQA1 in 522, DPA1 in around 580, and DPB1 in 400 to 490. Donor age, sex, ethnicity and CMV serostatus were compiled together with the repertoire data. Roughly 300 gigabases of sequencing data and 70 million to 85 million unique TCR sequences were included in an early release covering several hundred HLA-typed donors. Rather than drawing on any new phenotypic data, the later analysis identified candidate immune exposures from TCR beta sequences and the way those sequences occurred across donors. Every discovery cohort repertoire had been produced on one sequencing platform. To predict cytomegalovirus infection status, the study brought together high-throughput TCR immunosequencing, statistical association of individual TCRs with disease status, and machine learning. The study was designed to test whether signatures of past pathogen exposure could be identified by cataloging public T cell receptors. Among about 390 genotyped donors of the cohort, an average of around 240,000 unique TCR beta nucleotide sequences were sequenced per donor, roughly 20% of them non-productive. To decide whether each TCR beta V gene segment behaved as functional or pseudogenic, an earlier analysis of fewer than 750 of the donors relied on high-throughput TCR beta sequencing. The study profiled the T cell repertoires of under 850 subjects by immunosequencing and related them to cytomegalovirus serostatus. Five DR-DQ haplotypes were handled as single units for association and clustering, since linkage in the cohort was strong. A later genetic analysis took genome-wide SNP genotypes for about three fifths of the 666 donors and used that subset as a discovery cohort. To study patterns of TCR occurrence, a later analysis re-analyzed previously published TCR beta repertoires from 666 donors and added high-resolution HLA genotyping.

Paper-wide results and their limitations: A later analysis associated approximately 17,000 TCR beta sequences with specific HLA alleles at a false discovery rate of 0.05. In vitro tests confirmed that a few of the cytomegalovirus-associated TCR beta chains recognize cytomegalovirus antigens. In a later analysis, HLA-associated TCR beta chains were found to be more clonally expanded and to have lower generation probabilities than equally common non-associated chains. Because the 87-base-pair reads could not distinguish some IMGT-functional V segments, including TRBV6-2 and TRBV6-3, those segments were excluded. In an earlier analysis of fewer than 750 of the donors, most TCR beta V segments were observed in productive rearrangements about 87% or about 30% of the time, broadly matching IMGT annotations. Most CMV-associated TCR beta chains appeared to be HLA-restricted in a later analysis, and the HLA associations seemed to be driven largely by CMV exposure. Across donors, most TCR sequences were observed very rarely, whereas some public TCRs were present in many individuals. The authors suggested that the approach could potentially be extended to other disease states and immunological phenotypes. A further reported finding was that TCR beta sequences accurately predicted the HLA-A and HLA-B alleles for most subjects in the first cohort. Only TCR beta chains were sequenced in this cohort, and the absence of alpha or paired-chain data limited detectable features. A cluster of highly shared sequence variants was judged likely to represent a technical artifact of the sequencing pipeline. Approximately 18 rarely observed V segments, including chromosome 9 orphons, were excluded from the earlier analysis of a few hundred of the donors because counts were too low. Presence/absence analyses assumed roughly uniform sequencing depth across donors, an assumption that may not hold. A later analysis found that TCR association rates varied across HLA loci, with DRB1 alleles showing the most associated TCRs and HLA-C alleles the fewest. HLA typing was unavailable for some donors at each locus, so association tests used only the typed subset. Correlated functional status among segregating V segments might reflect linkage disequilibrium, but an unknown experimental factor could not be ruled out. When HLA alleles, especially DR and DQ, strongly co-occurred, attributing TCR associations to individual alleles was difficult. Compared with the roughly 720-donor mean, donors in an Asian-associated ancestry cluster had fewer N-insertions in productive TCRs, according to a later genetic analysis. The classifier was reported to diagnose cytomegalovirus status with high specificity and sensitivity in both the original cohort and the validation cohort. Immune exposure information for the cohort was limited to CMV serostatus. V-gene and J-gene trimming of TCR beta chains was associated with a missense DCLRE1C variant in a later genetic analysis, and the association was replicated in an independent cohort. In the study, about 150 TCR beta chains were listed as associated with cytomegalovirus. Several of the top co-occurrence clusters appeared to be linked to parvovirus B19, influenza, CMV and Epstein-Barr virus, according to a later analysis.

This clone was seen a few times. Its antigen remains unidentified. No much larger clone is present one base from it, and per-base qualities are unavailable. Library construction relied on the immunoSEQ multiplex PCR assay. A mixture of 60 forward primers for TCR Vbeta segments and 13 reverse primers for TCR Jbeta segments was used in the multiplex PCR. Amplification of the CDR3 region of rearranged TCR beta genes was performed with a multiplex PCR assay on genomic DNA. The amplified TCR beta libraries were sequenced on the Illumina HiSeq System as 87-base-pair reads. The authors' pipeline ran thus. Across the 500 to 850 repertoires, a later analysis counted 78 million or so unique TCR beta chains, roughly 11 million of which were shared by at least two donors. Raw reads were error-corrected and collapsed into unique sequences with a nearest-neighbor algorithm that merged closely related sequences to remove PCR and sequencing errors. Alignment of CDR3 sequences to IMGT reference sequences was used to assign V, D and J gene segments. For a sequence to be retained, at least a six-nucleotide match to both a V gene segment and a J gene segment was required. A rearrangement counted as productive if the CDR3 had no stop codons and remained in frame with V and J, and every other rearrangement counted as non-productive. Following IMGT convention, CDR3 was defined as the stretch from the second conserved V-encoded cysteine to the conserved J-encoded phenylalanine. Sequences without an unambiguous match to a single V gene segment were excluded from the earlier analysis of approximately 560 of the donors. An earlier analysis of fewer than 650 of the donors classified V segments as functional when productive rearrangements were above 56.7% and as segregating when the standard deviation between donors was above 5%. A statistical classification framework was developed to diagnose cytomegalovirus status using the catalog of TCR beta chain sequences. In a later analysis, TCR nucleotide sequences were compared against IMGT/GENE-DB human TR gene sequences so that V and J genes could be assigned. In a later analysis, CDR3 sequences and most-parsimonious VDJ recombination scenarios were assigned using the TCRdist pipeline. In a later analysis, each TCR beta chain was defined by its CDR3 amino acid sequence together with its V-gene family, and reads lacking a unique V-gene family were excluded. As a way to deal with suspected cross-contamination and a sequencing artifact, a later analysis dropped hundreds of nucleotide sequences that were highly shared and had low generation probability. In a later analysis, a clonal expansion index for each public chain was calculated from normalized within-repertoire ranks of inferred template counts. Generation probabilities in a later analysis came from a VDJ recombination model fitted to out-of-frame rearrangements, and those results were checked against IGoR. In a later analysis, TCR-TCR, TCR-HLA and TCR-CMV co-occurrence was scored with hypergeometric tests, and a repertoire-size bias correction was applied to TCR pairs. In a later analysis, false discovery rates were estimated by permuting HLA or CMV assignments 20 times. A later analysis grouped co-occurring TCRs with DBSCAN, adding TCRdist sequence similarity when clustering within HLA-allele-positive subsets. Repertoires with fewer than 30,000 or more than 120,000 public chains, plus five repertoires with anomalous nucleotide sharing, were excluded from co-occurrence clustering. TCRdb's version of the immuneACCESS table is confined to in-frame rearrangements and falls short of the full clone set. An unresolved V gene accounts for under half of the shortfall where checked; the remainder is of unknown origin. From that table come the V and J calls and clone size; the DNA was used to work out D and trimming. The sample table holds approximately 110,000 clones, of which about 81% were seen once. The ten biggest clones cover around 0.99% of the sample.

The CDR3 has 15 amino acids, counting the end cysteine and phenylalanine. This entry keeps only the CDR3 DNA: 45 bases, framed from base 1. The germline V and J ends show losses of 3 bases and 3 bases respectively, and no gene match explains 4 bases of the junction. In the germline V gene (reference sequence), CDR1 corresponds to PRHDT and CDR2 to FYEKMQ. The cohort was made up of 500 to 850 healthy bone marrow donors. At the time of sampling, all cohort members were nominally healthy, though unrecorded immune exposures were likely present. The donor tested CMV seronegative and was one of the 352 seronegative cohort members. Every donor gave a peripheral blood sample, and the peripheral blood mononuclear cells from that sample were used for TCR beta sequencing. The Qiagen DNeasy Blood Extraction Kit was used to extract genomic DNA from the blood cell samples.

Sequences were obtained from PBMCs. Recombination linked TRBV13 to TRBJ1-2, with TRBD1 matching 10 junction bases. The TCR was taken from a woman in her 30s in good health and CMV-seronegative. CDR3 region: CASSLGTGDDYGYTF. The bases are TGTGCCAGCAGCTTGGGGACAGGGGATGACTATGGCTACACCTTC.